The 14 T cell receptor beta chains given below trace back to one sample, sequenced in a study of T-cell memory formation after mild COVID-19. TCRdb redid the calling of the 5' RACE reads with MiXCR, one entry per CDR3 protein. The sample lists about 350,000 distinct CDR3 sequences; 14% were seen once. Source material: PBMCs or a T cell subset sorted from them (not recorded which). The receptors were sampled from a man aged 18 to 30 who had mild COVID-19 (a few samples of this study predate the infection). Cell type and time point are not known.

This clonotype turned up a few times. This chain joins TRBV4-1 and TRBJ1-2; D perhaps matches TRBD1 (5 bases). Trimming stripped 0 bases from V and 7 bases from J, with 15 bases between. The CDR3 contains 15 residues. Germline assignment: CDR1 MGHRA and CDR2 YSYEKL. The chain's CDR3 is CASSQDTPGGGGYTF. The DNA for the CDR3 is TGCGCCAGCAGCCAAGATACCCCGGGGGGGGGTGGCTACACCTTC.

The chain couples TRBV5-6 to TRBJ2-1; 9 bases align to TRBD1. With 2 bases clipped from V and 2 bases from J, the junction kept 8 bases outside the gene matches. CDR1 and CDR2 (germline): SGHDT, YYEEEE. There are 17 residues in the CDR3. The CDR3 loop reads CASSFNRGQETYNEQFF. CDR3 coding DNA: TGTGCCAGCAGCTTCAACAGGGGGCAAGAAACCTACAATGAGCAGTTCTTC.

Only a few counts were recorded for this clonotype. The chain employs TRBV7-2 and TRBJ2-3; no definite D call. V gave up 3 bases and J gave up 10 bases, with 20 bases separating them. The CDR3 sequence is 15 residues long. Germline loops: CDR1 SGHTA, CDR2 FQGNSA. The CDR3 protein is CASSFLDLPSNAQYF. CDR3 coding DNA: TGTGCCAGCAGCTTCCTCGATCTTCCCTCAAATGCGCAGTATTTT.

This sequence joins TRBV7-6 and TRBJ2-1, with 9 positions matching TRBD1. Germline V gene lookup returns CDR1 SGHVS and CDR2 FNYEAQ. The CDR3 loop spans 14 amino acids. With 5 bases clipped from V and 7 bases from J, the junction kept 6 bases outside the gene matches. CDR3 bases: TGTGCCAGCAGCAAACTTGACAGGGGGAATGAGCAGTTCTTC. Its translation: CASSKLDRGNEQFF.

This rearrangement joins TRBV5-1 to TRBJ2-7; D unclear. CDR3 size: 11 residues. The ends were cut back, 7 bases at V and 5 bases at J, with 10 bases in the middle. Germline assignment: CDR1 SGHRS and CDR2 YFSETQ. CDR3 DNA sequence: TGCGCCAGCGGTTCGGGCGACGAGCAGTACTTC. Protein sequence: CASGSGDEQYF.

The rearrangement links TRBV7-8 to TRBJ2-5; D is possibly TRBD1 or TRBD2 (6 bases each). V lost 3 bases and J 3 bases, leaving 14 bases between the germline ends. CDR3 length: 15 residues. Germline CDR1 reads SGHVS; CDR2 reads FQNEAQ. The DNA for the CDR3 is TGTGCCAGCAGCTTGCTGACAGGAGGGAAAGAGACCCAGTACTTC. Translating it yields CASSLLTGGKETQYF.

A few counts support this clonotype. CDR3 DNA sequence: TGTGCCAGCAGGAACAGCGGATTCTATGGCTACACCTTC. Amino acids: CASRNSGFYGYTF. This chain joins TRBV6-5 and TRBJ1-2; no clear D gene. Deletions cut 6 bases from V and 4 bases from J, with 12 bases between. The CDR3 contains 13 residues. Germline V gene data show CDR1 as MNHEY and CDR2 as SVGAGI.

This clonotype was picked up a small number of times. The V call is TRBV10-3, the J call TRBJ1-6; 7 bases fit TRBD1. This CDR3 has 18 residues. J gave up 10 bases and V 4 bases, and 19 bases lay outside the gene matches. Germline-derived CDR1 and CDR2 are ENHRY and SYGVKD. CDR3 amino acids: CAISGGDRQRRGGSPLHF. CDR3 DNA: TGTGCCATCAGTGGGGGGGACAGACAACGAAGGGGTGGATCACCCCTCCACTTT.

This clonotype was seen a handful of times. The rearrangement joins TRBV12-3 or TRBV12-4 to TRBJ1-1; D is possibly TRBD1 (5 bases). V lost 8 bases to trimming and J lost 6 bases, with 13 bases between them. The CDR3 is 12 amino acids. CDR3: CASSPGFAEAFF. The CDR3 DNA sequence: TGTGCCAGCTCCCCAGGGTTCGCTGAAGCTTTCTTT.

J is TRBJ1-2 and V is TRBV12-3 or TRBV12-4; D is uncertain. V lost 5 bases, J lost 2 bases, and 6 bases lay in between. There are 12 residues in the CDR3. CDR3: CASSQQNYGYTF. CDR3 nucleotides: TGTGCCAGCAGTCAACAGAACTATGGCTACACCTTC.

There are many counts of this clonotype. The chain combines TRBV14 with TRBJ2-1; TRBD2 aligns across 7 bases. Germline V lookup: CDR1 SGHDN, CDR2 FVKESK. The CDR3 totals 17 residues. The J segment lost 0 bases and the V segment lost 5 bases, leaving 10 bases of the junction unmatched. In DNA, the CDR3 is TGTGCCAGCAGCACCTATTTGGGCGGGGGCTCCTACAATGAGCAGTTCTTC. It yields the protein CASSTYLGGGSYNEQFF.

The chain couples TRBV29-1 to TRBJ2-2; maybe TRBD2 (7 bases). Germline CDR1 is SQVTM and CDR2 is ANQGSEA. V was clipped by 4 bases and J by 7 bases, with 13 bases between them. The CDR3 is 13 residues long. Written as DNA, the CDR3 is TGCAGCGTTGTGCGGGGGCAAGTCGGGGAGCTGTTTTTT. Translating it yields CSVVRGQVGELFF.

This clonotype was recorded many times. The CDR3 nucleotides read TGTGCCAGCAGCTTAGTCGGGGGGGCCGGAAATGAGCAGTTCTTC. This sequence encodes CASSLVGGAGNEQFF. J is TRBJ2-1 and V is TRBV7-2; TRBD2 matches at 8 bases. The germline V gene has CDR1 SGHTA and CDR2 FQGNSA. This CDR3 has 15 amino acids. Trimming took 1 base from V and 7 from J; bases not matched to a gene: 6.

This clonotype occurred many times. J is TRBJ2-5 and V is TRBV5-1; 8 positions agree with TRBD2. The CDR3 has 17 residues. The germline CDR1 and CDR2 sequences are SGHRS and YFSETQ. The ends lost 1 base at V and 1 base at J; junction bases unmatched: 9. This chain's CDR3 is CASSLTGRGGPQETQYF. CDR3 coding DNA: TGCGCCAGCAGCTTGACGGGCCGCGGGGGGCCCCAAGAGACCCAGTACTTC.